These 2 T cell receptor beta chains came from one sample sequenced in a study of blood T cell repertoires in COVID-19. Only in-frame clones appear in the TCRdb table, and some are missing; sequencing was by immunoSEQ multiplex PCR. The sample holds approximately 240,000 clones, approximately 80% seen once. Sequenced: peripheral blood. Every receptor here comes from a woman aged 55-69 years with active or convalescent COVID-19.

The chain uses TRBV6-1 and TRBJ2-5, with TRBD2 matching over 11 bases. CDR1 is MNHNS and CDR2 is SASEGT in the germline V gene. Trimming took 2 bases from V and 6 from J; bases not matched to a gene: 17. The length of the CDR3 is 19 residues. The CDR3 protein is CASSERPELLAGGGKTQYF. The CDR3 DNA is TGTGCCAGCAGTGAACGCCCCGAACTTCTAGCGGGGGGAGGGAAGACCCAGTACTTC.

J is TRBJ1-1 and V is TRBV12-5; the match to TRBD1 covers 9 bases. With V trimmed by 3 bases and J by 8 bases, 4 bases remained unmatched. CDR1 LGHNT and CDR2 FRNRAP come from the germline V gene. CDR3 length: 13 residues. CDR3 bases: TGTGCTAGTGGTTTTGCACAGGGGGCCGAAGCTTTCTTT. Its protein is CASGFAQGAEAFF.